This TCR beta chain was found in a study of CD8 T cells in ankylosing spondylitis. This clonotype was observed many times. Its specificity is unknown. CDR1 is SGHTA and CDR2 is FQGNSA in the germline V gene. Losses at the gene ends were 6 bases for V and 4 bases for J; bases not matched to a gene: 8. CDR3 length: 16 residues. Study results and limitations: Ankylosing spondylitis blood seemed to carry a telltale TCR beta motif made of about 8 highly homologous variants. In ankylosing spondylitis patients, matched synovial fluid reportedly showed significant enrichment of disease-linked clones.

It was by quantitative 5'-RACE with molecular barcodes that TCR beta libraries were made. A single record per CDR3 protein comes from TCRdb applying MiXCR to the 5' RACE reads. The repertoire holds about 460,000 distinct CDR3 sequences, with about 5.2% as singletons. The sequenced material came from blood, either unsorted or a sorted T cell fraction (not recorded which). This receptor was identified in a male donor with ankylosing spondylitis. The gene calls are TRBV7-2 and TRBJ2-5, with 13 bases aligning to TRBD2. CDR3 sequence (DNA): TGTGCCAGCAGTCGAACTAGGACTAGCGGGAGAGAGACCCAGTACTTC. Amino acids: CASSRTRTSGRETQYF.